The entry below gives a single TCR beta chain sequence along with its context. There is no known antigen for this receptor. This sample stems from a study of cytomegalovirus exposure and HLA in healthy donors (dated by TCRdb to 2016 to 2017). About the study as a whole: An earlier analysis of approximately 640 of the donors reported 250 to 350 Gb of sequence data and some 100 million unique TCR beta sequences from about 200 million T cells. Of the roughly 420 genotyped donors, over 80% were placed in the genetic ancestry cluster associated with self-reported Caucasian donors. The aim of the study was to test whether cataloging public T cell receptors could identify signatures of past pathogen exposure. A later genetic analysis took genome-wide SNP genotypes for about 65% of the 666 donors and used that subset as a discovery cohort. Among under 450 genotyped donors of the cohort, an average of about 240,000 unique TCR beta nucleotide sequences were sequenced per donor, roughly 18% of them non-productive. A handful of DR-DQ haplotypes were handled as single units for association and clustering because linkage in the cohort was strong. Every repertoire in the discovery cohort had been generated on one and the same sequencing platform. Alongside the repertoire data, information on donor age, sex, ethnicity and CMV serostatus was compiled. In the later analysis, no new phenotypic data were used to find candidate immune exposures; instead, reliance was placed on TCR beta sequences and their occurrence across donors. HLA typing included class I and class II loci at four-digit resolution. An early release that covered more than 550 HLA-typed donors contained around 300 gigabases of sequencing data and about 93 million unique TCR sequences. In addition to the first cohort of approximately 670 subjects, a separate validation cohort of under 150 different subjects was used. Using immunosequencing, the study profiled T cell repertoires from fewer than 850 subjects and related those repertoires to cytomegalovirus serostatus. A later analysis re-examined previously published TCR beta repertoires from around 670 donors and added high-resolution HLA genotyping to investigate patterns of TCR occurrence. Typing coverage differed by locus: A, B, C, DRB1 and DQB1 were typed in roughly 620-630 donors, DQA1 in about 560, DPA1 in 600 to 610, and DPB1 in just under 490. To decide whether each TCR beta V gene segment behaved as functional or pseudogenic, an earlier analysis of some 600 of the donors relied on high-throughput TCR beta sequencing. To predict cytomegalovirus infection status, the study combined high-throughput TCR immunosequencing, statistical association of individual TCRs with disease status, and machine learning. Results the study describes overall, beyond this receptor: Because HLA typing was unavailable for some donors at each locus, only the typed subset was used in association tests. It was suggested by the authors that the approach could potentially be generalized to other disease states and immunological phenotypes. A cluster of highly shared sequence variants was judged likely to be a technical artifact of the sequencing pipeline. In a later genetic analysis, fewer N-insertions in productive TCRs were reported among donors in an Asian-associated ancestry cluster than the roughly 700-donor mean. Because counts were too low, fewer than 20 rarely observed V segments, including chromosome 9 orphons, were excluded from the earlier analysis of under 650 of the donors. In a later analysis, TCR association rates were found to vary across HLA loci, with the most associated TCRs seen for DRB1 alleles and the fewest for HLA-C alleles. Some IMGT-functional V segments, including TRBV6-2 and TRBV6-3, could not be told apart with the 87-base-pair reads, so those segments were excluded. In a later analysis, HLA-associated TCR beta chains were found to be more clonally expanded and to have lower generation probabilities than equally common non-associated chains. The only immune exposure information available for the cohort was CMV serostatus. While some public TCRs were present in many individuals, most TCR sequences turned up only very rarely across donors. A further reported finding was that TCR beta sequences accurately predicted the HLA-A and HLA-B alleles for most subjects in the first cohort. When HLA alleles, especially DR and DQ, strongly co-occurred, TCR associations were difficult to assign to individual alleles. According to a later analysis, parvovirus B19, influenza, CMV and Epstein-Barr virus appeared linked to several top co-occurrence clusters. Correlated functional status among segregating V segments might reflect linkage disequilibrium, but an unknown experimental factor could not be ruled out. In a later analysis, around 17,000 TCR beta sequences were associated with specific HLA alleles at a false discovery rate of 0.05. Presence/absence analyses assumed roughly uniform sequencing depth across donors, an assumption that may not hold. Most CMV-associated TCR beta chains appeared to be HLA-restricted in a later analysis, and the HLA associations seemed to be driven largely by CMV exposure. In this cohort, only TCR beta chains were sequenced, and detectable features were limited by the absence of alpha or paired-chain data. A few of the identified cytomegalovirus-associated TCR beta chains were confirmed in vitro to be specific for cytomegalovirus antigens. A later genetic analysis associated a missense DCLRE1C variant with V-gene and J-gene trimming of TCR beta chains, and an independent cohort replicated the association. The study gave a list of 150 to 200 TCR beta chains associated with cytomegalovirus. The classifier was reported to diagnose cytomegalovirus status with high specificity and sensitivity in both the original and validation cohorts. In an earlier analysis of 587 of the donors, most TCR beta V segments appeared in productive rearrangements about 87% or about 30% of the time, broadly matching IMGT annotations.

V loses 3 bases at its end and J loses 5 bases; junction bases beyond the gene matches: 4. The CDR3 runs 14 residues from the cysteine to the phenylalanine. Of all the DNA, just the CDR3 is kept, 42 bases in frame from base 1. Sequences SGHVS (CDR1) and FQNEAQ (CDR2) are obtained from the germline V gene. The method behind the library was the immunoSEQ multiplex PCR assay. A mixture of 60 forward primers for TCR Vbeta segments and 13 reverse primers for TCR Jbeta segments was used in the multiplex PCR. The CDR3 region of rearranged TCR beta genes was amplified from genomic DNA with a multiplex PCR assay. The amplified TCR beta libraries were sequenced on the Illumina HiSeq System as 87-base-pair reads. In the source study's methods: Across the 700 or so repertoires, a later analysis counted 80 million or so unique TCR beta chains, roughly 11 million of which were shared by at least two donors. A nearest-neighbor algorithm error-corrected the raw reads and collapsed the reads into unique sequences, merging closely related sequences to remove PCR and sequencing errors. To assign V, D and J gene segments, CDR3 sequences were aligned to IMGT reference sequences. Each retained sequence needed at least a six-nucleotide match to both a V gene segment and a J gene segment. Rearrangements were classified as productive when the CDR3 lacked stop codons and remained in frame with V and J, and all other rearrangements were classified as non-productive. Following IMGT convention, CDR3 was defined as the stretch from the second conserved V-encoded cysteine up to the conserved J-encoded phenylalanine. The earlier analysis of more than 450 of the donors excluded sequences that lacked an unambiguous match to a single V gene segment. An earlier analysis of 587 of the donors classified V segments as functional when productive rearrangements were above 56.7% and as segregating when the standard deviation between donors was above 5%. To diagnose cytomegalovirus status from the catalog of TCR beta chain sequences, a statistical classification framework was built. In a later analysis, TCR nucleotide sequences were compared against IMGT/GENE-DB human TR gene sequences so that V and J genes could be assigned. The TCRdist pipeline was used in a later analysis to assign CDR3 sequences and most-parsimonious VDJ recombination scenarios. In a later analysis, each TCR beta chain was defined by its CDR3 amino acid sequence together with its V-gene family, and reads without a unique V-gene family were excluded. A later analysis removed 500 to 650 highly shared, low-generation-probability nucleotide sequences to deal with suspected cross-contamination and a sequencing artifact. A later analysis calculated a clonal expansion index for each public chain from normalized within-repertoire ranks of inferred template counts. In a later analysis, generation probabilities were computed using a VDJ recombination model fitted to out-of-frame rearrangements, and the results were checked against IGoR. In a later analysis, hypergeometric tests were used to score TCR-TCR, TCR-HLA and TCR-CMV co-occurrence, with a repertoire-size bias correction applied to TCR pairs. In a later analysis, false discovery rates were estimated by permuting HLA or CMV assignments 20 times. In a later analysis, co-occurring TCRs were grouped using DBSCAN, with TCRdist sequence similarity added in when clustering inside HLA-allele-positive subsets. Repertoires with fewer than 30,000 or more than 120,000 public chains were left out of co-occurrence clustering, as were about 5 repertoires with anomalous nucleotide sharing. Here the immuneACCESS table is served through TCRdb, limited to in-frame sequences with V and J called. Missing clones are a known gap in these copies; in checked studies unresolved V genes cover under half, and the rest lacks a known reason. V and J calls and clone size are copied from that table; D and trimming were computed from the DNA. This sample's table contains approximately 54,000 clones. The top ten clonotypes cover roughly 7% of the sample.

The cohort was made up of around 720 healthy bone marrow donors. At the time of sampling, all cohort members were nominally healthy, though unrecorded immune exposures were likely present. The donor tested CMV seronegative, placing the donor among the roughly 340 seronegative members of the cohort. Every donor gave a peripheral blood sample, and the peripheral blood mononuclear cells from that sample were used for TCR beta sequencing. The Qiagen DNeasy Blood Extraction Kit was used to extract genomic DNA from the blood cell samples. Sample: PBMCs. This receptor chain uses TRBV7-8 and TRBJ2-7; 10 bases in between match TRBD2. This clonotype was obtained from a woman aged 35 to 49 in good health and CMV-seronegative. The CDR3 protein is CASSFLAGVHEQYF. The nucleotide sequence is given as TGTGCCAGCAGCTTCCTAGCGGGAGTTCACGAGCAGTACTTC.